Following are 25 T cell receptor beta chains from one sample sequenced in a study of beta chain features in type 1 diabetes. Findings and caveats of the study: There was a moderate but significant shortening of TCRB CDR3s in all four CD4+ subsets of Type 1 diabetes patients.

Which antigens these TCRs recognize remains unknown. Every bit of the isolated RNA underwent reverse transcription, so sequencing read expressed TCRB transcripts. Sequencing used immunoSEQ multiplex PCR; TCRdb keeps in-frame clones, though not all of them. The profile shows tens of thousands of clones, about 57% of them singletons. The material sequenced was stem cell memory CD4+ T cells from blood. The receptors were gathered from a man younger than 35 with type 1 diabetes.

The V gene is TRBV28, the J gene TRBJ1-4, with 9 bases fitting TRBD1. CDR3 length equals 18 residues. Trimming cost V 4 bases and J 5 bases; bases outside gene matches: 14. Germline CDR1 MDHEN, CDR2 SYDVKM. The CDR3 nucleotides read TGTGCCAGCAGTTCCTATACCCCGGGACAGGGACGGAATGAAAAACTGTTTTTT. This gives the protein CASSSYTPGQGRNEKLFF.

The chain joins TRBV6-5 to TRBJ2-3; 8 bases agree with TRBD2. Germline loops: CDR1 MNHEY, CDR2 SVGAGI. V was pared by 7 bases and J by 2 bases, with 2 bases of the junction left unmatched. This CDR3 comprises 13 residues. In DNA form, the CDR3 reads TGTGCCAGCACGGGGGGGTCCACAGATACGCAGTATTTT. It is translated as CASTGGSTDTQYF.

The V call is TRBV5-4, the J call TRBJ1-1, with unresolved D. CDR1 is SGHNT, CDR2 YYREEE, per germline (reference sequence). This CDR3 is 14 amino acids long. Trimming left V 0 bases short and J 4 bases short, with 10 bases between. The CDR3 is CASSLGRGLTEAFF. In DNA, the CDR3 is TGTGCCAGCAGCTTGGGCCGTGGGCTCACTGAAGCTTTCTTT.

This clone was found a few times. This chain connects TRBV6-1 to TRBJ2-1; D might be TRBD2 (6 bases). The CDR3 is made up of 15 amino acids. V lost 4 bases to trimming and J lost 10 bases, with 20 bases between them. The germline CDR1 and CDR2 sequences are MNHNS and SASEGT. CDR3 in DNA: TGTGCCAGCAGTGCGGGAGTTAACTGGGTCGGGGAGCAGTTCTTC. Its translation is CASSAGVNWVGEQFF.

The genes are TRBV5-6 and TRBJ2-5; 10 bases map to TRBD2. The assigned J gene may be wrong: the sequence end matches TRBJ2-7 better. This CDR3 is built from 14 residues. Germline loops: CDR1 SGHDT, CDR2 YYEEEE. CDR3 in amino acids: CASSSRTSGYEQYF. CDR3 nucleotides: TGTGCCAGCAGCTCTCGGACTAGCGGCTACGAGCAGTACTTC.

The chain combines TRBV27 with TRBJ1-4; D gene uncertain. There are 15 residues in the CDR3. V shed 6 bases and J shed 5 bases, with 16 bases lying between them. Germline lookup yields CDR1 MNHEY and CDR2 SMNVEV (reference sequence). As DNA, the CDR3 is TGTGCCAGCAGCCCAGCCGGGCGGGAGAATGAAAAACTGTTTTTT. Its protein is CASSPAGRENEKLFF.

J is TRBJ2-5 and V is TRBV2; D is undetermined. CDR1 is SNHLY and CDR2 is FYNNEI in the germline V gene. V dropped 6 bases and J dropped 7 bases, with 21 bases sitting between them. The CDR3 has 15 amino acids. The CDR3 sequence: CASRSDRVPSATQYF. Here the CDR3 DNA reads TGTGCCAGCAGGAGCGACCGGGTCCCGAGCGCGACCCAGTACTTC.

The chain uses TRBV19 and TRBJ2-2; 10 bases align to TRBD2. This CDR3 spans 15 amino acids. J was trimmed by 5 bases and V by 5 bases; bases with no gene match: 5. Germline CDR1 reads LNHDA; CDR2 reads SQIVND (reference sequence). The CDR3 region has the DNA TGTGCCAGTAGTCGTAGGACTAGCGGAACCGGGGAGCTGTTTTTT. It codes for CASSRRTSGTGELFF. Full variable domain (rest looked up from reference TRBV19 and TRBJ2-2): DGGITQSPKYLFRKEGQNVTLSCEQNLNHDAMYWYRQDPGQGLRLIYYSQIVNDFQKGDIAEGYSVSREKKESFPLTVTSAQKNPTAFYLCASSRRTSGTGELFFGEGSRLTVL.

This clone was counted only a few times. V gene TRBV2 combines with J gene TRBJ1-6; D is unclear. CDR1 SNHLY and CDR2 FYNNEI come from the germline V gene. The CDR3 is made up of 12 amino acids. Trimming took 0 bases from V and 15 from J, leaving 9 bases between them. CDR3 nucleotide sequence: TGTGCCAGCAGTGAAGCGCTTCCCAGCCTCCACTTT. Its translation: CASSEALPSLHF. Based on the CDR3 plus reference TRBV2 and TRBJ1-6, the full variable domain is EPEVTQTPSHQVTQMGQEVILRCVPISNHLYFYWYRQILGQKVEFLVSFYNNEISEKSEIFDDQFSVERPDGSNFTLKIRSTKLEDSAMYFCASSEALPSLHFGNGTRLTVT.

The V and J genes are TRBV5-1 and TRBJ1-6, with 8 bases identical to TRBD1. This CDR3 is built from 15 residues. The V gene's germline CDR1 is SGHRS and CDR2 YFSETQ. Losses at the gene ends were 4 bases for V and 9 bases for J; bases not matched to a gene: 9. CDR3 sequence (DNA): TGCGCCAGCAGCACCTGGACAGGGCAAGGTTCACCCCTCCACTTT. Amino acids: CASSTWTGQGSPLHF.

The chain employs TRBV5-4 and TRBJ2-1; 7 positions match TRBD2. The CDR3 extends over 14 amino acids. J was trimmed by 10 bases and V by 1 base; bases with no gene match: 8. Germline CDR1 SGHNT, CDR2 YYREEE (reference sequence). The CDR3: CASSLSTEAGEQFF. DNA of the CDR3: TGTGCCAGCAGCTTGAGTACCGAAGCGGGGGAGCAGTTCTTC.

This clone has more than one count but fewer than ten. The chain couples TRBV28 to TRBJ2-1; 7 nucleotides match TRBD2. V lost 7 bases to trimming and J lost 2 bases; unmatched junction nucleotides: 11. The CDR3 is made up of 16 amino acids. CDR1 MDHEN and CDR2 SYDVKM come from the germline V gene. The CDR3 region is CASTTYWEGPYNEQFF. Here the CDR3 DNA reads TGTGCCAGCACGACGTATTGGGAGGGCCCCTACAATGAGCAGTTCTTC.

The V call is TRBV19, the J call TRBJ2-3, with 12 positions matching TRBD2. In germline, CDR1 is LNHDA, CDR2 SQIVND (reference sequence). CDR3 length: 16 amino acids. V was pared by 6 bases and J by 2 bases, with 6 bases of the junction left unmatched. CDR3 in amino acids: CASRSRTSGVTDTQYF. CDR3 bases: TGTGCCAGTAGAAGTAGGACTAGCGGGGTCACAGATACGCAGTATTTT.

The rearrangement uses TRBV7-9 and TRBJ2-3; D possibly uses TRBD1 or TRBD2 (5 bases each). Germline V gives CDR1 SEHNR, CDR2 FQNEAQ (reference sequence). Trimming left V 5 bases short and J 7 bases short, with 13 bases between. The CDR3 has 13 amino acids. This CDR3 reads CASSLGESYTQYF. CDR3 nucleotides: TGTGCCAGCAGCCTAGGGGAGAGTTATACGCAGTATTTT.

V usage is TRBV5-6 and J usage is TRBJ1-5; D may be TRBD1 (5 bases). The CDR3 contains 17 residues. Trimming cost V 0 bases and J 1 base, with 14 bases left between them. From germline, CDR1 is SGHDT and CDR2 YYEEEE. The CDR3 region is CASSLGGSQGSNQPQHF. In nucleotides, the CDR3 is TGTGCCAGCAGCTTGGGGGGATCGCAGGGAAGCAATCAGCCCCAGCATTTT.

This clone came up a few times. V is TRBV11-2 and J is TRBJ2-4, with D perhaps TRBD2 (5 bases). Trimming removed 1 base at V and 7 bases at J, with 14 bases between. This CDR3 region has 15 residues. Germline loops: CDR1 SGHAT, CDR2 FQNNGV. The CDR3 DNA reads as TGTGCCAGCAGCTTAGTTTATTCTGGGGAGAACATTCAGTACTTC. It codes for CASSLVYSGENIQYF.

The V gene is TRBV7-2, the J gene TRBJ2-7, with D tentatively TRBD2 (7 bases). CDR3 length equals 15 residues. Germline V gives CDR1 SGHTA, CDR2 FQGNSA. Trimming took 7 bases from V and 1 from J, leaving 17 bases between them. The CDR3 DNA sequence: TGTGCCAGCAACAATCCTAGGGGGGGATCCTACGAGCAGTACTTC. Amino acid sequence: CASNNPRGGSYEQYF.

This clone was observed a few times. This chain joins TRBV29-1 and TRBJ1-1; TRBD1 matches 7 bases. Trimming removed 7 bases from V and 1 base from J; junction bases left unmatched: 3. Germline V lookup: CDR1 SQVTM, CDR2 ANQGSEA. This CDR3 contains 12 residues. CDR3 region: CSGGGTNTEAFF. DNA for the CDR3: TGCAGCGGAGGGGGCACGAACACTGAAGCTTTCTTT.

This chain uses TRBV10-3 with TRBJ1-1; no firm D call. Per germline, CDR1 ENHRY and CDR2 SYGVKD. With 1 base removed from V and 0 bases from J, the gap between germline ends came to 6 bases. The CDR3 spans 14 residues. CDR3 DNA: TGTGCCATCAGTGAGTGGCAGATGAACACTGAAGCTTTCTTT. Its protein product is CAISEWQMNTEAFF.

V is TRBV2 and J is TRBJ2-6; the match to TRBD1 covers 7 bases. Trimming took 2 bases from V and 2 from J; bases not matched to a gene: 9. CDR3 length: 18 residues. CDR1 SNHLY and CDR2 FYNNEI come from the germline V gene. CDR3 in amino acids: CASSEWGRGLTGANVLTF. DNA for the CDR3: TGTGCCAGCAGTGAATGGGGTAGGGGGCTAACTGGGGCCAACGTCCTGACTTTC.

The CDR3 reads CASSRQGLSTDTQYF. CDR3 DNA sequence: TGTGCCAGTAGTCGACAGGGTCTTAGCACAGATACGCAGTATTTT. The V call is TRBV19, the J call TRBJ2-3, with TRBD1 matching 7 bases. V shed 5 bases, J shed 0 bases, and the junction held 5 bases outside the gene matches. Germline lookup yields CDR1 LNHDA and CDR2 SQIVND (reference sequence). This CDR3 is built from 15 residues. The full variable domain, rest sourced from reference TRBV19 and TRBJ2-3, is DGGITQSPKYLFRKEGQNVTLSCEQNLNHDAMYWYRQDPGQGLRLIYYSQIVNDFQKGDIAEGYSVSREKKESFPLTVTSAQKNPTAFYLCASSRQGLSTDTQYFGPGTRLTVL.

V gene TRBV19 combines with J gene TRBJ1-5; D possibly corresponds to TRBD1 (5 bases). The germline CDR1 and CDR2 sequences are LNHDA and SQIVND (reference sequence). The CDR3 is made up of 14 amino acids. V lost 6 bases to trimming and J lost 4 bases, with 13 bases between them. The CDR3 DNA reads as TGTGCCAGTAGCATTCAGGGAGGGAATCAGCCCCAGCATTTT. It yields the protein CASSIQGGNQPQHF.

V and J are TRBV7-9 and TRBJ2-7; D is perhaps TRBD2 (5 bases). The ends were cut back, 5 bases at V and 0 bases at J, with 26 bases in the middle. This CDR3 is built from 19 residues. CDR1 is SEHNR and CDR2 is FQNEAQ in the germline V gene (reference sequence). This CDR3 is CASSPSGIWAEGSSYEQYF. The CDR3 bases are TGTGCCAGCAGCCCATCGGGGATATGGGCTGAAGGTAGCTCCTACGAGCAGTACTTC.

The chain joins TRBV4-2 to TRBJ2-1, with TRBD2 identical over 8 bases. This CDR3 is built from 12 residues. In germline, CDR1 is LGHNA, CDR2 YNFKEQ. With 0 bases clipped from V and 14 bases from J, the junction kept 3 bases outside the gene matches. Here the CDR3 reads CASSQDGTRKFF. CDR3 DNA: TGTGCCAGCAGCCAAGATGGGACTAGGAAGTTCTTC.

This chain connects TRBV6-5 to TRBJ2-7, with 9 bases matching TRBD1. Unmatched junction bases numbered 6, after V lost 8 bases and J lost 4 bases. Germline CDR1 is MNHEY and CDR2 is SVGAGI. This CDR3 has 13 amino acids. CDR3 region: CASRRDREYEQYF. As DNA, the CDR3 is TGTGCCAGCCGCCGGGACAGGGAATACGAGCAGTACTTC.